This entry concerns a single T cell receptor beta chain. Its antigen remains unidentified. The entry originates in a study of vaccination effects on CD4 cells after COVID-19. Profiled with immunoSEQ multiplex PCR; TCRdb holds only in-frame clones, not every one. The sample has roughly 50,000 clones, roughly 76% seen once. Ahead of sequencing, the ViraFEST assay grew antigen-specific CD4+ T cells using viral peptide pools. Culture proceeded for roughly ten days, and CD4+ T cells were then isolated. This TCR came from a human donor who received a COVID-19 vaccine. The source was CD4+ T cells from PBMCs cultured with HCoV-229E spike peptides, collected before COVID-19 vaccination.

The CDR3 coding sequence is TGTGCCAGCTCGACGGGAGTGAACTATGGCTACACCTTC. Encoded protein: CASSTGVNYGYTF. The J gene is TRBJ1-2, the V gene TRBV18; D gene unclear. Trimming removed 6 bases at V and 2 bases at J, with 10 bases between. Germline CDR1 is KGHSH and CDR2 is LQKENI. There are 13 residues in the CDR3.